The rows below give T cell receptor beta chains drawn from one sample of a study of shared clonotypes between healthy human individuals. Produced via immunoSEQ multiplex PCR; TCRdb's table is partial and in-frame only. The sample lists 1.6 million or so clones, approximately 98.5% occurring once. What was sequenced was naive CD4+ T cells sorted from blood. These TCRs come from a man aged 25 to 45 in good health. The CDR3 runs from the conserved cysteine through the conserved F or W. D genes are given only for firm matches. The size of a clone is reported for some rows only, either as once, few or many, or as a class for expanded clones.

DNA,CDR3,J,size,D,V
TGTGCCAGCTCAGCCCCGTTAAACAATGAGCAGTTCTTC,CASSAPLNNEQFF,TRBJ2-1,-,-,TRBV18
TGTGCCAGCAGCTTAGGACTAGCGGGAGTGAACGAGCAGTACTTC,CASSLGLAGVNEQYF,TRBJ2-7,-,TRBD2,TRBV7-9
TGTGCCAGCAGGGTGGGAGATACGCAGTATTTT,CASRVGDTQYF,TRBJ2-3,-,-,TRBV7-9
TGTGCCAGCAGCTTTTCCCGGGGAGGGGGCAACAATCAGCCCCAGCATTTT,CASSFSRGGGNNQPQHF,TRBJ1-5,-,TRBD1,TRBV13
TGTGCCAGCAGCCCGAGACTTTCCCCCACAGTCCAGGGGGAGCAGTACTTC,CASSPRLSPTVQGEQYF,TRBJ2-7,-,-,TRBV7-8
TGCGCCAGCGGGACGACTAGCGGGAGGGCCAATGAGCAGTTCTTC,CASGTTSGRANEQFF,TRBJ2-1,-,TRBD2,TRBV5-1
TGTGCCAGCAGCCTGGGCGGGACACCCGAGTCTACTAATACGCAGTATTTT,CASSLGGTPESTNTQYF,TRBJ2-3,-,-,TRBV21-1
TGTGCCAGCAGCGAAGACAGGGGCAGTAACTACGAGCAGTACTTC,CASSEDRGSNYEQYF,TRBJ2-7,-,TRBD1,TRBV7-9
TGTGCCAGCAGCTTACCGGGGGACTATGGCTACACCTTC,CASSLPGDYGYTF,TRBJ1-2,-,-,TRBV5-6
TGTGCCAGCAGTTTACCTTACATGACAGGGGCCATGAACACTGAAGCTTTCTTT,CASSLPYMTGAMNTEAFF,TRBJ1-1,-,TRBD1,TRBV28
TGCGCCAGCAGCCACCTTAGGGCAAAACGGGGGCCCAATGAGCAGTTCTTC,CASSHLRAKRGPNEQFF,TRBJ2-1,-,-,TRBV5-1
TGTGCCAGCAGCCGGGACTACCAATCCTACGAGCAGTACTTC,CASSRDYQSYEQYF,TRBJ2-7,-,TRBD2,TRBV13
TGTGCCAGCAGTGAATGGGCAGGTTCTTACGAGCAGTACTTC,CASSEWAGSYEQYF,TRBJ2-7,-,-,TRBV6-1
TGCGCCAGCAGCTTGGGACAGGGTGCAGAAAAACTGTTTTTT,CASSLGQGAEKLFF,TRBJ1-4,-,TRBD1,TRBV5-1
TGTGCCAGTAGTCGGGGGCTGGGGGATACGCAGTATTTT,CASSRGLGDTQYF,TRBJ2-3,-,-,TRBV19
TGTGCCAGCAGCTTGGGGGGACAGGGGAACGAAAAACTGTTTTTT,CASSLGGQGNEKLFF,TRBJ1-4,-,TRBD1,TRBV5-6
TGTGCCAGTAGCTCTAAGGGGACAGGCCACACCGGGGAGCTGTTTTTT,CASSSKGTGHTGELFF,TRBJ2-2,-,TRBD1,TRBV19
TGTGCCAGCCGGATCTTGGGGGCTGAAGCTTTCTTT,CASRILGAEAFF,TRBJ1-1,-,-,TRBV19
TGTGCCAGCAGTTACGGACGAAACACCATATATTTT,CASSYGRNTIYF,TRBJ1-3,once,-,TRBV6-6
TGTGCCTACCGGACCGGCCCGAACACCGGGGAGCTGTTTTTT,CAYRTGPNTGELFF,TRBJ2-2,-,-,TRBV30
TGTGCCAGCCTAATGGGGGGTCCGGATACGCAGTATTTT,CASLMGGPDTQYF,TRBJ2-3,-,-,TRBV6-6
TGTGCCAGCAGTGACCCCTGGATATCCAATGAGCAGTTCTTC,CASSDPWISNEQFF,TRBJ2-1,-,-,TRBV2
TGTGCCTGGAGGAGACTCCGACTAGCGGGAGGGCCCGGGCAAGAGACCCAGTACTTC,CAWRRLRLAGGPGQETQYF,TRBJ2-5,-,TRBD2,TRBV30
TGTGCCAGCAGCTTCGGTAGCAGGACAGATACGCAGTATTTT,CASSFGSRTDTQYF,TRBJ2-3,-,-,TRBV27
TGTGCCAGCAGCTTACCGGCAGGGGGTGGCTACACCTTC,CASSLPAGGGYTF,TRBJ1-2,-,TRBD1,TRBV13
TGTGCCAGCAGTTCCGGATCAGCCACCTACAATGAGCAGTTCTTC,CASSSGSATYNEQFF,TRBJ2-1,-,-,TRBV7-3
TGCGCCAGCAGCTTGGCCGCGGGCGGGGCTGTCAGGAATGAGCAGTTCTTC,CASSLAAGGAVRNEQFF,TRBJ2-1,-,-,TRBV5-1
TGTGCCAGCAGCGCTACTCTAGCGGGAGATAGTACCGGGGAGCTGTTTTTT,CASSATLAGDSTGELFF,TRBJ2-2,-,TRBD2,TRBV9
TGTGCCAGCAGTGAAGTAGGACGGACTACCGGGGAGCTGTTTTTT,CASSEVGRTTGELFF,TRBJ2-2,-,-,TRBV2
TGTGCCTGGGGACAGGGGCGGCGGTACAATGAGCAGTTCTTC,CAWGQGRRYNEQFF,TRBJ2-1,-,TRBD1,TRBV30
TGCGCCAGCAGCCAAGCTAGCGGGAGAGTCTACGAGCAGTACTTC,CASSQASGRVYEQYF,TRBJ2-7,-,TRBD2,TRBV4-1
TGCGCCAGCAGCCCAATGGACGTTGAAGAGACCCAGTACTTC,CASSPMDVEETQYF,TRBJ2-5,-,-,TRBV5-1
TGTGCCATAGGAGGGGAGCGCACAGATACGCAGTATTTT,CAIGGERTDTQYF,TRBJ2-3,-,-,TRBV10-3
TGTGCCAGCAGCTTTTCCCGGGGACTAGCGTCGGACGAGCAGTACTTC,CASSFSRGLASDEQYF,TRBJ2-7,-,TRBD2,TRBV7-4
TGCGCCAGCAGCTTGGTTTCCTCTAGCGGGAGTATGACAGATACGCAGTATTTT,CASSLVSSSGSMTDTQYF,TRBJ2-3,-,TRBD2,TRBV5-1
TGTGCCAGCAGTTCCTGGACTAGCGGGAGCTTAATGGTGAAGACAGATACGCAGTATTTT,CASSSWTSGSLMVKTDTQYF,TRBJ2-3,-,TRBD2,TRBV28
TGTGCCAGCAGCGCGGACAGGGGGCGCACCGGGGAGCTGTTTTTT,CASSADRGRTGELFF,TRBJ2-2,-,TRBD1,TRBV11-2
TGCGCCAGCAGCTTGGCAGGGACAGTCTCCTACGAGCAGTACTTC,CASSLAGTVSYEQYF,TRBJ2-7,-,TRBD1,TRBV5-1
TGTGCCAGCAGCTTAAGGACAAACTCCTACGAGCAGTACTTC,CASSLRTNSYEQYF,TRBJ2-7,-,-,TRBV7-2
TGTGCCAGCAGCTCTGGACTAGCCTACGAGCAGTACTTC,CASSSGLAYEQYF,TRBJ2-7,-,TRBD2,TRBV5-4
TGTGCCATCAGTGTTACCGGGGGTGGTACTGAAGCTTTCTTT,CAISVTGGGTEAFF,TRBJ1-1,-,-,TRBV10-3